This is a list of T cell receptor beta chains from one sample in a study of OX40 agonist ivuxolimab in advanced cancers. The assay was immunoSEQ multiplex PCR, and TCRdb's table has in-frame clones only and misses some. The sample includes about 62,000 clones, 75% to 90% of them seen just once. Source: CD4+ or CD8+ T cells sorted from blood, taken in a trial of the OX40 agonist ivuxolimab. These receptors all stem from an adult with an advanced solid tumor such as melanoma, head and neck, liver or kidney cancer. Each CDR3 is given with its conserved first and last residue. The order of the fields is D gene, clone size, V gene, J gene, CDR3 DNA, CDR3 protein. A D gene is named only where the DNA matches it firmly. The size entry is marked missing in some rows and otherwise reads once, few, many or a size class.

d_call: TRBD1; clone_size: once; v_call: TRBV29-1; j_call: TRBJ2-2; cdr3_nt: TGCAGCGTTGAAGGCCAGGGGGTCGGGGAGCTGTTTTTT; cdr3_aa: CSVEGQGVGELFF
d_call: -; clone_size: -; v_call: TRBV25-1; j_call: TRBJ2-3; cdr3_nt: TGTGCCAGCAGTGAATATACGGCAGGGCGGGAAGATACGCAGTATTTT; cdr3_aa: CASSEYTAGREDTQYF
d_call: -; clone_size: -; v_call: TRBV18; j_call: TRBJ1-3; cdr3_nt: TGTGCCAGCTCACGCGACAGTGGAAACACCATATATTTT; cdr3_aa: CASSRDSGNTIYF
d_call: -; clone_size: -; v_call: TRBV6-5; j_call: TRBJ2-7; cdr3_nt: TGTGCCAGCAGTCTTGTAGCGGTTACCTACGAGCAGTACTTC; cdr3_aa: CASSLVAVTYEQYF
d_call: TRBD2; clone_size: -; v_call: TRBV5-4; j_call: TRBJ2-2; cdr3_nt: TGTGCCAGCAGCTTGGCGGGACTAGCGGGAGTCGGGGAGCTGTTTTTT; cdr3_aa: CASSLAGLAGVGELFF
d_call: TRBD2; clone_size: once; v_call: TRBV29-1; j_call: TRBJ2-2; cdr3_nt: TGCAGCGTGCCGGGACTAGCGGGTAACACCGGGGAGCTGTTTTTT; cdr3_aa: CSVPGLAGNTGELFF
d_call: TRBD1; clone_size: few; v_call: TRBV6-6; j_call: TRBJ1-5; cdr3_nt: TGTGCCAGCACGTCCGGGACAGGGGGCGCTCAGCCCCAGCATTTT; cdr3_aa: CASTSGTGGAQPQHF
d_call: -; clone_size: -; v_call: TRBV4-1; j_call: TRBJ1-1; cdr3_nt: TGCGCCAGCAGCTCCCGGGGAGGGATGAACACTGAAGCTTTCTTT; cdr3_aa: CASSSRGGMNTEAFF
d_call: TRBD1; clone_size: medium-sized; v_call: TRBV4-1; j_call: TRBJ2-2; cdr3_nt: TGCGCCAGCAGCGGCGGACAGGGGGCCACCGGGGAGCTGTTTTTT; cdr3_aa: CASSGGQGATGELFF
d_call: TRBD2; clone_size: -; v_call: TRBV7-9; j_call: TRBJ2-1; cdr3_nt: TGTGCCAGCAGGGCGGGAGGGAACAATGAGCAGTTCTTC; cdr3_aa: CASRAGGNNEQFF
d_call: -; clone_size: -; v_call: TRBV7-8; j_call: TRBJ1-6; cdr3_nt: TGTGCCAGCAGCAGAGTAAGATCGGGAGGATCCCTCCACTTT; cdr3_aa: CASSRVRSGGSLHF
d_call: TRBD2; clone_size: -; v_call: TRBV2; j_call: TRBJ2-1; cdr3_nt: TGTGCCAGCAGTGGGCTAGCGGGAGTCAATGAGCAGTTCTTC; cdr3_aa: CASSGLAGVNEQFF
d_call: -; clone_size: -; v_call: TRBV20-1; j_call: TRBJ2-7; cdr3_nt: TGCAGTGCGCCGGGACAACTCGAGCAGTACTTC; cdr3_aa: CSAPGQLEQYF
d_call: TRBD1; clone_size: -; v_call: TRBV29-1; j_call: TRBJ2-7; cdr3_nt: TGCAGCGTTGAAGATAGCAGGGGGCAATCCTACGAGCAGTACTTC; cdr3_aa: CSVEDSRGQSYEQYF
d_call: -; clone_size: once; v_call: TRBV6-5; j_call: TRBJ2-6; cdr3_nt: TGTGCCAGCACACGATTCTCTGGGGCCAACGTCCTGACTTTC; cdr3_aa: CASTRFSGANVLTF
d_call: TRBD1; clone_size: -; v_call: TRBV9; j_call: TRBJ2-3; cdr3_nt: TGTGCCAGCAGCATACAGGGGGAGGATACGCAGTATTTT; cdr3_aa: CASSIQGEDTQYF
d_call: TRBD2; clone_size: few; v_call: TRBV18; j_call: TRBJ2-5; cdr3_nt: TGTGCCAGCTCACCCCGGGGGGAACAAGAGACCCAGTACTTC; cdr3_aa: CASSPRGEQETQYF
d_call: -; clone_size: once; v_call: TRBV2; j_call: TRBJ2-3; cdr3_nt: TGTGCCAGCATTAGACAGCCACCGGGGACAGATACGCAGTATTTT; cdr3_aa: CASIRQPPGTDTQYF
d_call: -; clone_size: -; v_call: TRBV28; j_call: TRBJ2-2; cdr3_nt: TGTGCCAGCCAGGTGGATGGCACCGGGGAGCTGTTTTTT; cdr3_aa: CASQVDGTGELFF
d_call: TRBD2; clone_size: -; v_call: TRBV7-8; j_call: TRBJ2-5; cdr3_nt: TGTGCCAGCAGCTTGCGGACTAGCCCCACGACCCAGCACTTC; cdr3_aa: CASSLRTSPTTQHF
d_call: -; clone_size: -; v_call: TRBV5-1; j_call: TRBJ2-5; cdr3_nt: TGCGCCAGCAGCCCACCGGGGGCGGGAGAGACCCAGTACTTC; cdr3_aa: CASSPPGAGETQYF
d_call: -; clone_size: -; v_call: TRBV25-1; j_call: TRBJ2-7; cdr3_nt: TGTGCCAGCAGTGAAGCGGGGGCCGGGCCAGGGGATTACGAGCAGTACTTC; cdr3_aa: CASSEAGAGPGDYEQYF
d_call: -; clone_size: -; v_call: TRBV6-1; j_call: TRBJ2-3; cdr3_nt: TGTGCCAGCAGTAGGGCCCGCCGAGATACGCAGTATTTT; cdr3_aa: CASSRARRDTQYF
d_call: -; clone_size: -; v_call: TRBV27; j_call: TRBJ2-7; cdr3_nt: TGTGCCACCCGTCCGGGTTACGAGCAGTACTTC; cdr3_aa: CATRPGYEQYF
d_call: -; clone_size: -; v_call: TRBV7-6; j_call: TRBJ2-2; cdr3_nt: TGTGCCAGCAGCTTACTCCGGACCACCAACACCGGGGAGCTGTTTTTT; cdr3_aa: CASSLLRTTNTGELFF
d_call: -; clone_size: -; v_call: TRBV28; j_call: TRBJ1-5; cdr3_nt: TGTGCCAGCAGTTCTCGACGGGGAATCGGAAGGATGCCCCAGCATTTT; cdr3_aa: CASSSRRGIGRMPQHF
d_call: -; clone_size: -; v_call: TRBV27; j_call: TRBJ2-3; cdr3_nt: TGTGCCAGCAGTTTAAGGGCTAGCGCCTATTCTAGCACAGATACGCAGTATTTT; cdr3_aa: CASSLRASAYSSTDTQYF